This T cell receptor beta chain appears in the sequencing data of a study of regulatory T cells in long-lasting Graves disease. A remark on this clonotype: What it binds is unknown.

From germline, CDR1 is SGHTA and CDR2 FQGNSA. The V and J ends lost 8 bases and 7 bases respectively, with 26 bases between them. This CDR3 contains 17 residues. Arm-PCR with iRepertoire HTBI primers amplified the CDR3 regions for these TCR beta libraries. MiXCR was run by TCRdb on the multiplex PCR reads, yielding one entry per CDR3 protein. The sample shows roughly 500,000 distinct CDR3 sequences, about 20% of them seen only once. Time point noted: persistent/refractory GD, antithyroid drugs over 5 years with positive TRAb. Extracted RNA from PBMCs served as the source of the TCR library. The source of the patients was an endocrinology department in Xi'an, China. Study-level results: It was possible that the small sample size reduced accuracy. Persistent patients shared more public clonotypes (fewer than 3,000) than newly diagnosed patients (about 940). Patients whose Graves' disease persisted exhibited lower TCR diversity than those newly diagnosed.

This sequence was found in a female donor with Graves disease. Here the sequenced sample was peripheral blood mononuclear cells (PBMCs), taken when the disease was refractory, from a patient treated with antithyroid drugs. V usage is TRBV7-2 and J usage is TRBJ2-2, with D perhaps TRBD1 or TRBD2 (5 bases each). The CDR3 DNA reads TGTGCCAGCCCTGAGGGACGTATCCACGGAGGTTTCGGGGAGCTGTTTTTT. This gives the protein CASPEGRIHGGFGELFF.